These 3 T cell receptor beta chains originate from one sample sequenced in a study of blood T cell repertoires in COVID-19. The table came from immunoSEQ multiplex PCR; TCRdb's copy has only in-frame clones and leaves some out. The sample consists of a few hundred thousand clones, 90% of them appearing once. The sequencing sample was made of peripheral blood. All receptors derive from a woman aged 25 to 39 with COVID-19, enrolled during active disease.

The rearrangement joins TRBV4-1 to TRBJ1-1; 8 bases are shared with TRBD1. Per the germline V gene, CDR1 is MGHRA and CDR2 is YSYEKL. J gave up 2 bases and V 1 base, and 6 bases lay outside the gene matches. CDR3 length equals 16 residues. CDR3 protein: CASSQGGTGDNTEAFF. The CDR3 region has the DNA TGCGCCAGCAGCCAAGGTGGGACAGGTGACAACACTGAAGCTTTCTTT.

The CDR3 region is CATSKSGGAATNEKLFF. CDR3 DNA: TGTGCCACCAGCAAATCCGGGGGTGCCGCAACTAATGAAAAACTGTTTTTT. The chain links TRBV15 to TRBJ1-4; possibly TRBD1 for D (5 bases). The CDR3 is 17 amino acids. Germline CDR1 is LNHNV and CDR2 is YYDKDF (reference sequence). V shed 4 bases and J shed 0 bases, with 15 bases lying between them.

The chain recombines TRBV3-1 (or the pseudogene TRBV3-2) with TRBJ2-6; the D is unclear. V lost 0 bases and J 2 bases, leaving 5 bases between the germline ends. Germline V gives CDR1 LGHDT, CDR2 YNNKEL (reference sequence). The CDR3 length is 15 residues. The CDR3: CASSQDKPGANVLTF. For the CDR3, the DNA is TGTGCCAGCAGCCAAGATAAGCCTGGGGCCAACGTCCTGACTTTC.